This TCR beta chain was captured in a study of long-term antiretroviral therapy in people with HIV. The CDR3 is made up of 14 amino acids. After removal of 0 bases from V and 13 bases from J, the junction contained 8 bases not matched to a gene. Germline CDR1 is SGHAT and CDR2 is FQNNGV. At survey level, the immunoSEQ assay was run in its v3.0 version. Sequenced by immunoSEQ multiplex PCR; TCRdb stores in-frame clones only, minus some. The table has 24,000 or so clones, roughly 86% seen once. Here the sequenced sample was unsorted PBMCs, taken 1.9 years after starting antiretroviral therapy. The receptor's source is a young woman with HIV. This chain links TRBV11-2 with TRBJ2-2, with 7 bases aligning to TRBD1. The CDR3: CASSLDPNRGRLFF. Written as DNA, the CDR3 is TGTGCCAGCAGCTTAGATCCCAACAGGGGAAGGCTGTTTTTT.